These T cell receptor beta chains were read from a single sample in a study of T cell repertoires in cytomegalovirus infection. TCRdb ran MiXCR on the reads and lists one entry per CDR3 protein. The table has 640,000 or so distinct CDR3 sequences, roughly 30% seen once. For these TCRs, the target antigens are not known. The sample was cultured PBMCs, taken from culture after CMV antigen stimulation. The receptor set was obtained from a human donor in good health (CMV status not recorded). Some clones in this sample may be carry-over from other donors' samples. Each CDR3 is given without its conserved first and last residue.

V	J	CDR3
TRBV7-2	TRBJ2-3	ASSFFLGDSLAYTQY
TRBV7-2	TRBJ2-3	ASSFRSGGDTQY
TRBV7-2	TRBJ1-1	ASSPGTGGTEAF
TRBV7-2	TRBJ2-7	ATKRRGMFYEQY
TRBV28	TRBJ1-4	ASSPHRPKLF
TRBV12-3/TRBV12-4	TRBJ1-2	ASTTDRYGSGYT
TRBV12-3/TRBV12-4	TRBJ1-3	ASSSHRAGSGNTIY
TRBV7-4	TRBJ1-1	ASTLSGEGATEAF
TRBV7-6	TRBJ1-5	ASSAGTNQPQH
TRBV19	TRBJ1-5	ASRGVDAGNQPQH
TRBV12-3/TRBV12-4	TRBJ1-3	ASSLSTWVSGNTIY
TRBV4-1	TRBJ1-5	ASSRADRVNKVRNQPQH
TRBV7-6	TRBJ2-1	ASSGPAGEQF
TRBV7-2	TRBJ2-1	ASSLKVGGWYNEQF
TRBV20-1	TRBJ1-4	SASLTTGGEKLF
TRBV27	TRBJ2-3	ASSPRAALSTDTQY
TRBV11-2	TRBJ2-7	ASSLDLTYEQY
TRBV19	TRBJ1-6	ASSTSRGAKYNSPLH
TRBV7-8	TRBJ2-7	ASYEQY
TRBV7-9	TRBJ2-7	ATSNRGAYEQY
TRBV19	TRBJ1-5	ATSDLPDQPQH
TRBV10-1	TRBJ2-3	ASSESFLGGTDTQY
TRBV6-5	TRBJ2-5	ASDSLGTQY
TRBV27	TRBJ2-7	ASGYRVTGYEQY
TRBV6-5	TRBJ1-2	ASRRGDGYGYT
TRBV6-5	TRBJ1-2	ASSYSGRGYT
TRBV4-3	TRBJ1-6	ASSQDPGTGSSYNSPLH
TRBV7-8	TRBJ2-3	ASSLGGRYTDTQY
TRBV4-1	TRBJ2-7	ASSLTPGQRGHEQY
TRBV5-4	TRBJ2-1	ASSSFGQVKYHNEQF
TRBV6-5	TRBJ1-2	ASRYNRDNGYT
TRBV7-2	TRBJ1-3	ASSLVPVGNTIY
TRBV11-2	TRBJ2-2	ASSPRADANTGELF
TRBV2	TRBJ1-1	ASSEEDRATEAF
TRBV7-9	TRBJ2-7	ASSFPRGVQY
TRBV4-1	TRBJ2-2	ASSQLVGSANTGELF
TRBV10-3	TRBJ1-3	AISESDGSGNTIY
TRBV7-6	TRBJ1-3	ASSTPGDRAGNTIY
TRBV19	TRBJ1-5	ASSIDVSRGQPQH
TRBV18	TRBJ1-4	ASSPSTGGGEKLF
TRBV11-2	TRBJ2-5	ASSLQGEQETQY
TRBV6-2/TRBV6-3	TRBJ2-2	ASSPVGRANTGELF
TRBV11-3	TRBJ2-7	KPGTSGRTSYEQY
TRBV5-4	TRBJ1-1	ASSFSGDRYTEAF
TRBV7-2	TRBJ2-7	ASSPGSGGAYEQY
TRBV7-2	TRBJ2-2	ASSLPSGELF
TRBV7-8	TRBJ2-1	ASSLRRLAGGNEQF
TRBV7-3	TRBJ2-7	ASSSSGLAGVSEQY
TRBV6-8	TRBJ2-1	ASRQTPGRPREQF